Listed here are 24 T cell receptor beta chains from one sample, sequenced in a study of T cell repertoires in cytomegalovirus infection. Using its own MiXCR run on the reads, TCRdb lists one record per CDR3 protein. The table lists about 190,000 distinct CDR3 sequences, 28% of them singletons, with just over 30% in the top ten. Sequenced sample: PBMCs. Receptors were obtained from a human donor in good health (CMV status not recorded). Some clones in this sample may be carry-over from other donors' samples.

This clonotype showed up many times. The chain links TRBV7-8 to TRBJ1-1; no clear D gene. Trimming shortened V by 1 base and J by 5 bases, and 14 bases separated the two germline ends. Per germline, CDR1 SGHVS and CDR2 FQNEAQ. The CDR3 runs to 15 residues. CDR3 region: CASSLESSRGTEAFF. The CDR3 DNA reads as TGTGCCAGCAGCTTAGAGAGCTCCCGAGGTACTGAAGCTTTCTTT.

This rearrangement joins TRBV3-1 to TRBJ2-3; 9 bases line up with TRBD1. Germline values: CDR1 LGHDT, CDR2 YNNKEL (reference sequence). The CDR3 has 14 amino acids. After removal of 2 bases from V and 10 bases from J, the junction contained 7 bases not matched to a gene. In DNA form, the CDR3 reads TGTGCCAGCAGCCAAACAGGGGGCAATTTTGCGCAGTATTTT. This sequence encodes CASSQTGGNFAQYF.

This clonotype was seen many times. This chain uses TRBV12-3 or TRBV12-4 with TRBJ1-2; D remains unclear. The CDR3 runs to 15 residues. Deletions cut 4 bases from V and 4 bases from J, with 16 bases between. This chain's CDR3 is CASSSVDGILYGYTF. CDR3 sequence (DNA): TGTGCCAGCAGTTCGGTTGATGGAATCCTCTATGGCTACACCTTC.

In its sample, this clonotype was seen many times. The chain uses TRBV7-8 and TRBJ1-4, with D tentatively TRBD1 (5 bases). Germline V gene lookup returns CDR1 SGHVS and CDR2 FQNEAQ. The CDR3 spans 14 residues. Trimming removed 6 bases at V and 8 bases at J, with 16 bases between. Here the CDR3 DNA reads TGTGCCAGCAGGCCCGGGACCCCTCGGGAAAAACTGTTTTTT. The encoded protein is CASRPGTPREKLFF.

The chain recombines TRBV19 with TRBJ1-1; D remains unclear. The CDR3 totals 14 residues. Germline assignment: CDR1 LNHDA and CDR2 SQIVND (reference sequence). The V end was cut by 5 bases, the J end by 8 bases, with 18 bases between. The DNA for the CDR3 is TGTGCCAGTAGTGCTAACCGGGCGCTCAGCGAAGCTTTCTTT. Translation gives CASSANRALSEAFF. The full variable domain, completed using reference TRBV19 and TRBJ1-1, is DGGITQSPKYLFRKEGQNVTLSCEQNLNHDAMYWYRQDPGQGLRLIYYSQIVNDFQKGDIAEGYSVSREKKESFPLTVTSAQKNPTAFYLCASSANRALSEAFFGQGTRLTVV.

At least ten counts were recorded for this clonotype. The rearrangement joins TRBV11-2 to TRBJ2-6, with D possibly being TRBD2 (6 bases). The CDR3 has 17 amino acids. V lost 5 bases and J 0 bases, leaving 14 bases between the germline ends. Germline lookup yields CDR1 SGHAT and CDR2 FQNNGV. The CDR3 protein is CASSRRDGSSGANVLTF. CDR3 bases: TGTGCCAGCAGCCGCCGGGACGGGAGCTCTGGGGCCAACGTCCTGACTTTC.

The V and J genes are TRBV6-6 and TRBJ1-2, with 9 bases fitting TRBD1. The CDR3 consists of 16 residues. CDR1 MNHNY and CDR2 SVGAGI come from the germline V gene (reference sequence). The V and J ends lost 0 bases and 4 bases, in that order; junction bases with no gene match: 6. CDR3 DNA sequence: TGTGCCAGCAGTTACTCGACAGGGGGAGTCGGCTATGGCTACACCTTC. Its translation is CASSYSTGGVGYGYTF.

The chain carries TRBV7-8 and TRBJ2-2; no clear D. Trimming left V 4 bases short and J 8 bases short, with 8 bases between. CDR3 length equals 12 residues. Germline-derived CDR1 and CDR2 are SGHVS and FQNEAQ. CDR3 protein: CASSSFGGELFF. As DNA, the CDR3 is TGTGCCAGCAGCTCCTTCGGGGGGGAGCTGTTTTTT.

This clonotype has just a few counts. This chain links TRBV5-1 with TRBJ2-1; D may be TRBD2 (7 bases). Trimming shortened V by 4 bases and J by 8 bases, and 25 bases separated the two germline ends. The CDR3 is 17 residues long. CDR1 and CDR2 (germline): SGHRS, YFSETQ. CDR3 amino acids: CASSPTGSAGAGDEQFF. In DNA form, the CDR3 reads TGCGCCAGCAGCCCGACGGGTTCGGCGGGGGCGGGGGATGAGCAGTTCTTC.

This rearrangement joins TRBV19 to TRBJ2-5; 11 bases map to TRBD2. Germline V gives CDR1 LNHDA, CDR2 SQIVND (reference sequence). This CDR3 has 16 amino acids. V was pared by 4 bases and J by 3 bases, with 7 bases of the junction left unmatched. The CDR3 spells CASSSWGLAVKETQYF. DNA for the CDR3: TGTGCCAGTAGTAGTTGGGGACTAGCGGTCAAAGAGACCCAGTACTTC. The whole variable domain, filled in from reference TRBV19 and TRBJ2-5, reads DGGITQSPKYLFRKEGQNVTLSCEQNLNHDAMYWYRQDPGQGLRLIYYSQIVNDFQKGDIAEGYSVSREKKESFPLTVTSAQKNPTAFYLCASSSWGLAVKETQYFGPGTRLLVL.

There are many counts of this clonotype. CDR3 protein: CASSYGGGFNNQPQHF. Written as DNA, the CDR3 is TGTGCCAGCAGTTACGGAGGGGGATTTAACAATCAGCCCCAGCATTTT. This chain uses TRBV6-2 or TRBV6-3 with TRBJ1-5; possible D gene TRBD1, 6 bases. This CDR3 contains 16 residues. Germline CDR1 is MNHEY and CDR2 is SVGEGT. V lost 2 bases to trimming and J lost 3 bases, with 14 bases between them.

The DNA for the CDR3 is TGCGCCAGCAGCGGTAACACTAATGAAAAACTGTTTTTT. Encoded protein: CASSGNTNEKLFF. The rearrangement joins TRBV4-3 to TRBJ1-4; no definite D call. Germline loops: CDR1 LGHNA, CDR2 YSLEER. This CDR3 has 13 amino acids. Trimming cost V 5 bases and J 2 bases, with 6 bases left between them.

This clonotype has just a few counts. The chain uses TRBV6-8 and TRBJ2-2; D is unresolved. This CDR3 contains 13 residues. Trimming took off 5 bases at V and 4 bases at J, with 8 bases between the two ends. Germline-derived CDR1 and CDR2 are MNHGY and SAAAGT. CDR3 in amino acids: CASSLYGTGELFF. CDR3 bases: TGTGCCAGCAGTCTCTATGGCACCGGGGAGCTGTTTTTT.

The table lists this clonotype with a count of one. The chain carries TRBV2 and TRBJ2-5; TRBD2 matches at 11 bases. The germline CDR1 and CDR2 sequences are SNHLY and FYNNEI. The CDR3 has 18 residues. V lost 0 bases to trimming and J lost 2 bases; unmatched junction nucleotides: 8. The DNA for the CDR3 is TGTGCCAGCAGTGAAGCTGTGGGACTAGCGGTGGGACAAGAGACCCAGTACTTC. Encoded protein: CASSEAVGLAVGQETQYF.

This clonotype was found many times. The V call is TRBV12-3 or TRBV12-4, the J call TRBJ2-1, with 11 bases identical to TRBD1. V was clipped by 6 bases and J by 14 bases; unmatched bases: 6. CDR3 size: 12 residues. Here the CDR3 DNA reads TGTGCCAGCAGCCCTGGGACAGGGGGGAAGTTCTTC. This gives the protein CASSPGTGGKFF.

This chain connects TRBV12-3 or TRBV12-4 to TRBJ2-1, with D perhaps given as TRBD1 or TRBD2 (9 bases each). V was clipped by 6 bases and J by 7 bases, with 31 bases between them. The length of the CDR3 is 19 residues. The CDR3 sequence: CASSSNRGRRGGFLNEQFF. The CDR3 DNA reads TGTGCCAGCAGCTCGAACAGGGGGCGGCGGGGGGGCTTCTTGAATGAGCAGTTCTTC.

This sequence joins TRBV11-3 and TRBJ2-4, with 10 bases lining up with TRBD1. The germline V gene has CDR1 SGHNT and CDR2 YENEEA. The CDR3 has 15 residues. Trimming cost V 4 bases and J 7 bases; bases outside gene matches: 7. The CDR3 DNA reads as TGTGCCAGCAGCTCAAGACAGGGGGCAAGGAACATTCAGTACTTC. It yields the protein CASSSRQGARNIQYF.

This clonotype was recorded many times. This sequence joins TRBV11-3 and TRBJ1-1, with unresolved D. The length of the CDR3 is 13 residues. The V and J ends lost 0 bases and 1 base respectively, with 3 bases between them. Germline assignment: CDR1 SGHNT and CDR2 YENEEA. CDR3 sequence (DNA): TGTGCCAGCAGCTTAGACCAGAACACTGAAGCTTTCTTT. Translated: CASSLDQNTEAFF.

The CDR3 loop reads CASSWGGIGYTF. The CDR3 nucleotides read TGTGCCAGCAGCTGGGGGGGGATTGGCTACACCTTC. This chain connects TRBV7-2 to TRBJ1-2; possibly TRBD1 for D (5 bases). V lost 4 bases and J 7 bases, leaving 10 bases between the germline ends. The CDR3 covers 12 residues. CDR1 is SGHTA, CDR2 FQGNSA, per germline.

This clonotype turned up a few times. This chain uses TRBV5-6 with TRBJ2-2; no reliable D call. The CDR3 is made up of 14 amino acids. V shed 4 bases and J shed 3 bases, with 10 bases lying between them. Germline CDR1 is SGHDT and CDR2 is YYEEEE. CDR3 sequence: CASSRLSDTGELFF. The CDR3 DNA is TGTGCCAGCAGCCGCTTGAGCGACACCGGGGAGCTGTTTTTT.

The chain couples TRBV12-3 or TRBV12-4 to TRBJ2-1, with 7 nucleotides matching TRBD1. The CDR3 has 17 residues. J lost 0 bases, V lost 5 bases, and 10 bases had no gene match. CDR3 sequence (DNA): TGTGCCAGCAGTCCCGACTCAGGGGGATTCTCCTACAATGAGCAGTTCTTC. This translates into CASSPDSGGFSYNEQFF.

There are a few counts of this clonotype. V and J are TRBV6-2 or TRBV6-3 and TRBJ2-2; 10 bases line up with TRBD1. Germline values: CDR1 MNHEY, CDR2 SVGEGT. Trimming took 6 bases from V and 2 from J; bases not matched to a gene: 6. This CDR3 is built from 16 residues. The CDR3 sequence: CASSNDRGQNTGELFF. CDR3 in DNA: TGTGCCAGCAGCAACGACAGGGGGCAAAACACCGGGGAGCTGTTTTTT.

This clonotype was observed a few times. V gene TRBV7-2 combines with J gene TRBJ1-2; D is perhaps TRBD1 (6 bases). The CDR3 has 11 residues. Germline lookup yields CDR1 SGHTA and CDR2 FQGNSA. The CDR3 nucleotides read TGTGCTCTCCGGCAGGGGTACGGCTACACCTTC. Amino acid sequence: CALRQGYGYTF.

This clonotype was detected a few times. This sequence joins TRBV7-6 and TRBJ2-3, with D unresolved. Trimming left V 1 base short and J 2 bases short, with 16 bases between. CDR1 and CDR2 from the germline V gene are SGHVS and FNYEAQ. CDR3 size: 17 residues. The chain's CDR3 is CASSLGTSQTPTDTQYF. CDR3 coding DNA: TGTGCCAGCAGCTTAGGAACCTCTCAAACCCCCACAGATACGCAGTATTTT.